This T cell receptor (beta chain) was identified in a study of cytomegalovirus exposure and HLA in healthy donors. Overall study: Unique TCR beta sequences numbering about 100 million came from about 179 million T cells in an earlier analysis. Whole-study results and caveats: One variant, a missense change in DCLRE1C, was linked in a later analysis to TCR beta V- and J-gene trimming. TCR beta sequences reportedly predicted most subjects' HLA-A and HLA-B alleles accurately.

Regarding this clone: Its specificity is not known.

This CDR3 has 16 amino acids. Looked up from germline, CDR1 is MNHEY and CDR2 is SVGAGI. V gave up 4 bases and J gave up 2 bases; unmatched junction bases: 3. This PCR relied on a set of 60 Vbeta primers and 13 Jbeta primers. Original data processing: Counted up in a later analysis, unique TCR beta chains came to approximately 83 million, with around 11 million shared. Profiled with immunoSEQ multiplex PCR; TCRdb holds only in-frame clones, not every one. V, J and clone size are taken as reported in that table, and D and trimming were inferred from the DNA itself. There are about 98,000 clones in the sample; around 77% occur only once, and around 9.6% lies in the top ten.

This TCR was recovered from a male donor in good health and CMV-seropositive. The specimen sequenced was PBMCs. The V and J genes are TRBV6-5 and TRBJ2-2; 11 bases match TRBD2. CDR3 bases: TGTGCCAGCAGTTTTCTAGCGGGAGGTAACACCGGGGAGCTGTTTTTT. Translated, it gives CASSFLAGGNTGELFF.